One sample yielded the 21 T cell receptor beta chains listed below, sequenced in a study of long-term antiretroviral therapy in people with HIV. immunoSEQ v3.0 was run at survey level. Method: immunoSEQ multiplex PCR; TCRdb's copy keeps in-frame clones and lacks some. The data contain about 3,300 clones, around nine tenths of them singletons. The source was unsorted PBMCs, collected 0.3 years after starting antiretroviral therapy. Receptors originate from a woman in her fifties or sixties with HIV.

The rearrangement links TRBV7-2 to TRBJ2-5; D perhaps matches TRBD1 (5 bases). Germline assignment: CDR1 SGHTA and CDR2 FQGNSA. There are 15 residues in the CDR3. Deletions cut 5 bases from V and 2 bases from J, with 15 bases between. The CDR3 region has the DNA TGTGCCAGCAGCGCAGACCAGGGCGAACAAGAGACCCAGTACTTC. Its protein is CASSADQGEQETQYF.

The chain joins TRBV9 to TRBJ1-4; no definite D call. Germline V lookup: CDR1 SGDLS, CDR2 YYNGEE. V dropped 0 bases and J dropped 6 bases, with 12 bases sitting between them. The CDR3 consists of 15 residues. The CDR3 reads CASSVAVGIYEKLFF. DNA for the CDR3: TGTGCCAGCAGCGTAGCTGTCGGGATCTATGAAAAACTGTTTTTT.

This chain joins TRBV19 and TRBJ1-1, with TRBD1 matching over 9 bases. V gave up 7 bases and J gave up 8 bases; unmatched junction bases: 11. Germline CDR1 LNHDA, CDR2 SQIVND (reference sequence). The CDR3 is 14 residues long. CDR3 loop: CASMRGQGSGEAFF. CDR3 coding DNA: TGTGCCAGTATGAGGGGACAGGGATCGGGGGAAGCTTTCTTT.

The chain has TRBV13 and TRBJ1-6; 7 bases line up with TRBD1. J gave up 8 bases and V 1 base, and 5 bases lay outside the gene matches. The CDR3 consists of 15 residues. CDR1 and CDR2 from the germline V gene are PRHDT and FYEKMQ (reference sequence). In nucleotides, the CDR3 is TGTGCCAGCAGCTTAGCAGGGGGGTCGCATTCACCCCTCCACTTT. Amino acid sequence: CASSLAGGSHSPLHF.

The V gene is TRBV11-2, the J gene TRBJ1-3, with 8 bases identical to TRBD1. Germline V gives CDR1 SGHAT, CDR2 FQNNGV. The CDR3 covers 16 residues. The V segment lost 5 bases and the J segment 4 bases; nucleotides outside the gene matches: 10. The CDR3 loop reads CASSPGRTGKGNTIYF. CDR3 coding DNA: TGTGCCAGCAGCCCCGGCCGGACAGGGAAAGGAAACACCATATATTTT. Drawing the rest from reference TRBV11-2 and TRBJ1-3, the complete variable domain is EAGVAQSPRYKIIEKRQSVAFWCNPISGHATLYWYQQILGQGPKLLIQFQNNGVVDDSQLPKDRFSAERLKGVDSTLKIQPAKLEDSAVYLCASSPGRTGKGNTIYFGEGSWLTVV.

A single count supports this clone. Here the CDR3 DNA reads TGTGCCAGCGGCCCCCCAGCGGGGAACACTGAAGCTTTCTTT. This gives the protein CASGPPAGNTEAFF. J is TRBJ1-1 and V is TRBV5-4, with unresolved D. V lost 7 bases to trimming and J lost 1 base, with 14 bases between them. The CDR3 spans 14 residues. CDR1 and CDR2 from the germline V gene are SGHNT and YYREEE (reference sequence).

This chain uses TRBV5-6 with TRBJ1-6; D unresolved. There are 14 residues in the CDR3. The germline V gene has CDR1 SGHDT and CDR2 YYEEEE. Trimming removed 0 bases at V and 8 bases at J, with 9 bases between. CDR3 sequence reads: CASSLGGVDSPLHF. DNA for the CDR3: TGTGCCAGCAGCTTGGGGGGTGTGGATTCACCCCTCCACTTT.

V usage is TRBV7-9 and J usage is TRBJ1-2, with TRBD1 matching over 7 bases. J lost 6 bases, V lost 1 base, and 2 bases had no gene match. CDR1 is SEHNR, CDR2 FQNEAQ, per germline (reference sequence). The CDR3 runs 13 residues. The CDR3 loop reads CASSLDRGNGYTF. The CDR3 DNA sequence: TGTGCCAGCAGCTTAGACAGGGGTAATGGCTACACCTTC.

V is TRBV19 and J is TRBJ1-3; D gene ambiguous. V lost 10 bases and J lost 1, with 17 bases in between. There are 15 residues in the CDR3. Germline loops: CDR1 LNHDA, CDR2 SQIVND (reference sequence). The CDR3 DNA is TGTGCCACCACTATCGGGAGATTTTCTGGAAACACCATATATTTT. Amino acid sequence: CATTIGRFSGNTIYF. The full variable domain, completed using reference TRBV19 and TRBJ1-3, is DGGITQSPKYLFRKEGQNVTLSCEQNLNHDAMYWYRQDPGQGLRLIYYSQIVNDFQKGDIAEGYSVSREKKESFPLTVTSAQKNPTAFYLCATTIGRFSGNTIYFGEGSWLTVV.

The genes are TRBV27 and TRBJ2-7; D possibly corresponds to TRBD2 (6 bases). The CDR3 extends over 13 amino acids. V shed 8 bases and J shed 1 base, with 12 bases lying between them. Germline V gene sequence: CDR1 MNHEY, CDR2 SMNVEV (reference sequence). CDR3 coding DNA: TGTGCCAGCGCGAGCGGGCCTTCCTACGAGCAGTACTTC. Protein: CASASGPSYEQYF.

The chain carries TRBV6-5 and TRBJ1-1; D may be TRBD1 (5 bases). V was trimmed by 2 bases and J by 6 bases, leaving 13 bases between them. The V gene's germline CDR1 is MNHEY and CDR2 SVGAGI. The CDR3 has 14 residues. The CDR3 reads CASSYMIWGAEAFF. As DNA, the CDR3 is TGTGCCAGCAGTTACATGATATGGGGGGCTGAAGCTTTCTTT.

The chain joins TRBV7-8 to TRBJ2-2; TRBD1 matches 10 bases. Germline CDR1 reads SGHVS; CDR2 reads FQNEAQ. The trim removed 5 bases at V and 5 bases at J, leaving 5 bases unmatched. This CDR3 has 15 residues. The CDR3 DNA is TGTGCCAGCAGCGTCCGGGACAGGGGTACCGGGGAGCTGTTTTTT. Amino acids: CASSVRDRGTGELFF.

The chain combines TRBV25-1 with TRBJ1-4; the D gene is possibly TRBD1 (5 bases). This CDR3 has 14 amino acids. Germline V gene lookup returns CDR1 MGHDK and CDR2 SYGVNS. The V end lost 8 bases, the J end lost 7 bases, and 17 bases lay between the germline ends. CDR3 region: CASHRQNEGEKLFF. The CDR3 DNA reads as TGTGCCAGCCACCGACAGAACGAAGGTGAAAAACTGTTTTTT.

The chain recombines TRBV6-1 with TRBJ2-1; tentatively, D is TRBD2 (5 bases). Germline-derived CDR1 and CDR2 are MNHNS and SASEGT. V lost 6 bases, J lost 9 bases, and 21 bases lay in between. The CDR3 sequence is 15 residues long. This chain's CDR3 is CASSRNRLAVGEQFF. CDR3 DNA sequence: TGTGCCAGCAGCCGAAACCGTCTAGCTGTTGGTGAGCAGTTCTTC.

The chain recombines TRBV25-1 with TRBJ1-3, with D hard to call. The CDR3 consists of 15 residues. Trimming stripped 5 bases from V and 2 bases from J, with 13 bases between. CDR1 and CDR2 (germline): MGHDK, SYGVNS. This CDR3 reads CASSPDRRTGNTIYF. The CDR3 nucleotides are TGTGCCAGCAGTCCCGACCGAAGGACTGGAAACACCATATATTTT.

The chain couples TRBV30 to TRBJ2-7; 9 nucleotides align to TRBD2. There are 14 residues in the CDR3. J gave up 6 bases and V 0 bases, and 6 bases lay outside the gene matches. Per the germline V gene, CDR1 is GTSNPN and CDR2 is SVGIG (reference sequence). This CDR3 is CAWSVLVLAGEQYF. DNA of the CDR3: TGTGCCTGGAGTGTACTGGTACTAGCGGGCGAGCAGTACTTC.

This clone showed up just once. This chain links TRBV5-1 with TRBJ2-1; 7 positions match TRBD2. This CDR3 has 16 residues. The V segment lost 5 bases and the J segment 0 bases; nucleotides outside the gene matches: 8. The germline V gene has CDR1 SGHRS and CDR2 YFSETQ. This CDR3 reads CASRGGGDRSYNEQFF. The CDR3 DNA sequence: TGCGCCAGCAGGGGTGGGGGGGACCGCTCCTACAATGAGCAGTTCTTC.

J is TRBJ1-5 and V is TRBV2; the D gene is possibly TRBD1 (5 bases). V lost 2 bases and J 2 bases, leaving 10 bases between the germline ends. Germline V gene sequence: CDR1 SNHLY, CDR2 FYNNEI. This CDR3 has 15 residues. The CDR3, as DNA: TGTGCCAGCAGTGAACAGGGTCCAGGCAATCAGCCCCAGCATTTT. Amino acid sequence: CASSEQGPGNQPQHF.

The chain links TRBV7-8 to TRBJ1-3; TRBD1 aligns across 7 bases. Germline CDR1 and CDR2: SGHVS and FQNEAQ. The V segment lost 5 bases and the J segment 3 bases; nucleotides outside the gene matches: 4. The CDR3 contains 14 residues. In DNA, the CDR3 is TGTGCCAGCAGCCGAGGACAGGATGGAAACACCATATATTTT. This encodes CASSRGQDGNTIYF.

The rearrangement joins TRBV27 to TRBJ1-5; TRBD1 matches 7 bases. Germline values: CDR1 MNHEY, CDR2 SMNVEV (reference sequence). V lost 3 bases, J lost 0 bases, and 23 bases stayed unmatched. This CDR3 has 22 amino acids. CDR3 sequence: CASSFRHPTQGGRRYSNQPQHF. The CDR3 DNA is TGTGCCAGCAGTTTTAGGCACCCGACCCAGGGGGGCCGGAGGTATAGCAATCAGCCCCAGCATTTT.

The CDR3 sequence: CASRGGLVTTDTQYF. For the CDR3, the DNA is TGCGCCAGCAGAGGGGGGCTAGTCACCACAGATACGCAGTATTTT. The chain uses TRBV5-1 and TRBJ2-3; D may match TRBD1 or TRBD2 (6 bases each). Germline V gene sequence: CDR1 SGHRS, CDR2 YFSETQ. Trimming removed 5 bases at V and 2 bases at J, with 15 bases between. The CDR3 covers 15 residues.